This T cell receptor (beta chain) was observed in a study of blood T cell repertoires in COVID-19. The protocol was immunoSEQ multiplex PCR, while the TCRdb copy is restricted to in-frame clones and leaves out a portion. The top ten clones hold 13% of a sample with about 18,000 clones, 89% of them seen once. This TCR was sampled from a man aged 55 to 70 with active COVID-19. Specimen: peripheral blood.

The CDR3 protein is CASSAGQGARQPQHF. The DNA of the CDR3 is TGTGCCAGTAGTGCGGGGCAGGGGGCTAGACAGCCCCAGCATTTT. V usage is TRBV19 and J usage is TRBJ1-5, with 8 bases matching TRBD1. Germline V gene lookup returns CDR1 LNHDA and CDR2 SQIVND (reference sequence). The CDR3 contains 15 residues. V was clipped by 5 bases and J by 7 bases; unmatched bases: 10.